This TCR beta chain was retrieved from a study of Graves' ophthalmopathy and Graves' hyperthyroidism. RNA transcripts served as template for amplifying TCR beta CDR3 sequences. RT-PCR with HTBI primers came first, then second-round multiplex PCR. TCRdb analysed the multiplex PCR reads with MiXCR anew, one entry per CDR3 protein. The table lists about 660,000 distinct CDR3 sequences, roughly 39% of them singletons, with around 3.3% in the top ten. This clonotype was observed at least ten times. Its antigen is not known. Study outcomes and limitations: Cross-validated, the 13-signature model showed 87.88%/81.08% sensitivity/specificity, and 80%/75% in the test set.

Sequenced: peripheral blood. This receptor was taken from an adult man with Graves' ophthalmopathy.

The CDR3 sequence: CASSFSGTGLYF. The CDR3 DNA reads TGTGCCAGCAGTTTCTCCGGGACAGGGCTGTACTTC. The V and J genes are TRBV12-3 or TRBV12-4 and TRBJ2-7; 9 positions match TRBD1. The CDR3 length is 12 residues. V gave up 3 bases and J gave up 12 bases; unmatched junction bases: 6.